The 18 T cell receptor beta chains given below trace back to one sample, sequenced in a study of blood T cell repertoires in COVID-19. The repertoire was sequenced with immunoSEQ multiplex PCR; TCRdb's copy has only in-frame clones and lacks some. The sample holds fewer than 350,000 clones, 87% seen once. The material sequenced was peripheral blood. The receptors were gathered from a woman in her forties or fifties who had recovered from COVID-19.

CDR3 protein: CASSRRPGQGIEQYF. For the CDR3, the DNA is TGCGCCAGCAGCCGAAGGCCTGGACAGGGGATTGAGCAGTACTTC. The gene calls are TRBV4-3 and TRBJ2-7; TRBD1 matches at 9 bases. Germline assignment: CDR1 LGHNA and CDR2 YSLEER. There are 15 residues in the CDR3. V trimming: 4 bases; J trimming: 7 bases; junction bases outside the gene matches: 11.

CDR3 residues: CASSQREQFF. In DNA form, the CDR3 reads TGTGCCAGCAGTCAGCGTGAGCAGTTCTTC. The gene calls are TRBV28 and TRBJ2-1; D unclear. With 5 bases removed from V and 9 bases from J, the gap between germline ends came to 5 bases. CDR1 and CDR2 from the germline V gene are MDHEN and SYDVKM. There are 10 residues in the CDR3. Complete variable domain (other parts from reference TRBV28 and TRBJ2-1): DVKVTQSSRYLVKRTGEKVFLECVQDMDHENMFWYRQDPGLGLRLIYFSYDVKMKEKGDIPEGYSVSREKKERFSLILESASTNQTSMYLCASSQREQFFGPGTRLTVL.

The chain recombines TRBV19 with TRBJ1-4; D perhaps matches TRBD1 (5 bases). Trimming removed 8 bases from V and 1 base from J, with 17 bases in between. Germline V CDR1 and CDR2: LNHDA, SQIVND (reference sequence). This CDR3 comprises 16 residues. The CDR3 loop reads CASRWGRRGTNEKLFF. The CDR3 DNA sequence: TGTGCCAGTCGGTGGGGACGGAGGGGAACTAATGAAAAACTGTTTTTT.

The V gene is TRBV29-1, the J gene TRBJ2-7, with TRBD1 identical over 12 bases. The germline gives CDR1 SQVTM, CDR2 ANQGSEA. V shed 3 bases, J shed 5 bases, and the junction held 2 bases outside the gene matches. The CDR3 length is 13 residues. The CDR3 is CSVDGTGGNEQYF. For the CDR3, the DNA is TGCAGCGTTGATGGGACAGGGGGCAACGAGCAGTACTTC.

The chain employs TRBV20-1 and TRBJ2-1; unclear D gene. The CDR3 contains 11 residues. The germline V and J ends were trimmed by 5 bases and 7 bases, with 9 bases remaining between them. Per germline, CDR1 DFQATT and CDR2 SNEGSKA (reference sequence). CDR3 region: CSALLRNEQFF. In DNA, the CDR3 is TGCAGTGCTCTTCTACGAAATGAGCAGTTCTTC.

The rearrangement uses TRBV13 and TRBJ2-3; 8 bases are a match to TRBD2. The CDR3 sequence is 16 residues long. The germline gives CDR1 PRHDT, CDR2 FYEKMQ (reference sequence). V shed 5 bases and J 2 bases; nucleotides not matched to a gene: 9. The CDR3 spells CASSPGGTASTDTQYF. CDR3 sequence (DNA): TGTGCCAGCAGCCCGGGGGGGACTGCCTCCACAGATACGCAGTATTTT.

The CDR3 DNA sequence: TGTGCCAGCAGCGACCCTTGGGGCTTCCTCTACGAGCAGTACTTC. This translates into CASSDPWGFLYEQYF. J is TRBJ2-7 and V is TRBV11-3, with D possibly being TRBD1 (5 bases). The germline CDR1 and CDR2 sequences are SGHNT and YENEEA. V lost 5 bases and J 3 bases, leaving 17 bases between the germline ends. The CDR3 totals 15 residues.

This chain uses TRBV28 with TRBJ1-5; weak D call: TRBD1 (6 bases). V gave up 5 bases and J gave up 4 bases, with 12 bases separating them. This CDR3 spans 14 amino acids. In germline, CDR1 is MDHEN, CDR2 SYDVKM. The CDR3 bases are TGTGCCAGCAGTAAACAGGGTGGGAATCAGCCCCAGCATTTT. It codes for CASSKQGGNQPQHF.

This chain links TRBV6-2 or TRBV6-3 with TRBJ1-5; D gene uncertain. The CDR3 has 14 amino acids. V lost 6 bases and J 0 bases, leaving 9 bases between the germline ends. Germline loops: CDR1 MNHEY, CDR2 SVGEGT. The CDR3 DNA is TGTGCCAGCAGCCTACTCGCTAGCAATCAGCCCCAGCATTTT. This encodes CASSLLASNQPQHF.

This clone has just a few counts. DNA of the CDR3: TGTGCCAGCAGCTTCGACCCAGGCTCCGGGGAGCTGTTTTTT. It encodes CASSFDPGSGELFF. The gene calls are TRBV11-2 and TRBJ2-2; D is undetermined. CDR3 length equals 14 residues. Between the trimmed V and J ends, which lost 3 bases and 6 bases, there was a span of 11 bases. Looked up from germline, CDR1 is SGHAT and CDR2 is FQNNGV. Together with reference TRBV11-2 and TRBJ2-2, the CDR3 gives the full variable domain: EAGVAQSPRYKIIEKRQSVAFWCNPISGHATLYWYQQILGQGPKLLIQFQNNGVVDDSQLPKDRFSAERLKGVDSTLKIQPAKLEDSAVYLCASSFDPGSGELFFGEGSRLTVL.

The rearrangement uses TRBV27 and TRBJ1-1; D gene ambiguous. Germline V gives CDR1 MNHEY, CDR2 SMNVEV (reference sequence). Trimming removed 5 bases from V and 2 bases from J, with 9 bases in between. CDR3 size: 13 residues. In DNA, the CDR3 is TGTGCCAGCAGTGGGCCCAGAAACACTGAAGCTTTCTTT. Translated, it gives CASSGPRNTEAFF.

The chain links TRBV6-5 to TRBJ1-5, with D uncertain. This CDR3 is built from 12 residues. The V gene lost 7 bases and the J gene lost 3 bases, with 7 bases spanning the gap. CDR1 is MNHEY and CDR2 is SVGAGI in the germline V gene. The CDR3 nucleotides are TGTGCCAGCACCGGTGCCAATCAGCCCCAGCATTTT. Translating it yields CASTGANQPQHF.

This chain connects TRBV2 to TRBJ1-2; possibly TRBD1 for D (6 bases). Germline V CDR1 and CDR2: SNHLY, FYNNEI. V dropped 3 bases and J dropped 4 bases, with 15 bases sitting between them. This CDR3 has 15 amino acids. The CDR3 is CASSDPQGFSYGYTF. The CDR3 DNA reads as TGTGCCAGCAGTGACCCCCAGGGGTTCTCCTATGGCTACACCTTC.

In its sample, this clone was seen once. This sequence joins TRBV19 and TRBJ2-2, with TRBD1 matching 8 bases. The germline gives CDR1 LNHDA, CDR2 SQIVND (reference sequence). Losses at the gene ends were 7 bases for V and 5 bases for J; bases not matched to a gene: 9. The CDR3 contains 15 residues. The CDR3 DNA sequence: TGTGCCAGTAAGGTCAGGGGGCTTGCGACCGGGGAGCTGTTTTTT. It specifies CASKVRGLATGELFF.

This CDR3 is CASTLGGNYEQYF. In nucleotides, the CDR3 is TGTGCCAGCACCCTGGGGGGGAACTACGAGCAGTACTTC. The rearrangement links TRBV28 to TRBJ2-7; 7 bases match TRBD2. CDR1 is MDHEN, CDR2 SYDVKM, per germline. The CDR3 runs 13 residues. V lost 7 bases and J lost 3; bases outside the gene matches: 6.

The gene calls are TRBV9 and TRBJ2-2; TRBD2 agrees at 10 bases. Germline lookup yields CDR1 SGDLS and CDR2 YYNGEE. The CDR3 length is 16 residues. The junction had 10 bases not matched to a gene; V was cut back by 4 bases and J by 7 bases. The CDR3 loop reads CASSLRTSGGLGELFF. The CDR3 DNA is TGTGCCAGCAGCCTCCGGACTAGCGGAGGCCTCGGGGAGCTGTTTTTT. Supplemented by reference TRBV9 and TRBJ2-2, the full variable domain reads DSGVTQTPKHLITATGQRVTLRCSPRSGDLSVYWYQQSLDQGLQFLIQYYNGEERAKGNILERFSAQQFPDLHSELNLSSLELGDSALYFCASSLRTSGGLGELFFGEGSRLTVL.

The rearrangement uses TRBV5-1 and TRBJ2-2, with 8 positions matching TRBD1. The CDR3 sequence is 16 residues long. Trimming took 3 bases from V and 2 from J; bases not matched to a gene: 6. The germline gives CDR1 SGHRS, CDR2 YFSETQ. CDR3 amino acids: CASSSPQGVNTGELFF. CDR3 bases: TGCGCCAGCAGCTCACCACAGGGGGTCAACACCGGGGAGCTGTTTTTT.

The V and J genes are TRBV7-2 and TRBJ2-1, with D tentatively TRBD1 (5 bases). V gave up 5 bases and J gave up 11 bases, with 13 bases separating them. The CDR3 sequence is 12 residues long. The germline CDR1 and CDR2 sequences are SGHTA and FQGNSA. CDR3 amino acids: CASSLDDSKQFF. The CDR3 bases are TGTGCCAGCAGCCTGGACGACAGTAAGCAGTTCTTC.